These T cell receptor beta chains were read from a single sample in a study of blood T cell repertoires in COVID-19. Clones were sequenced by immunoSEQ multiplex PCR, and TCRdb holds only the in-frame ones, with some missing. The repertoire holds about 170,000 clones, with about 88% as singletons. The sample comprised peripheral blood. Receptors were obtained from a man aged 55 to 70 with acute or convalescent COVID-19. Each CDR3 is given with its conserved first and last residue. Fields, in order: V gene, D gene, clone size, J gene, CDR3 protein, CDR3 DNA. A D gene is named only where the DNA matches it firmly. Not every row has a clone size; where given, it reads once, few, many or a size class.

V: TRBV11-3; D: NA; size: once; J: TRBJ1-2; CDR3: CASSQSVNYGYTF; DNA: TGTGCCAGCAGCCAGTCCGTTAACTATGGCTACACCTTC
V: TRBV27; D: TRBD1; size: NA; J: TRBJ1-5; CDR3: CASSPGGSNQPQHF; DNA: TGTGCCAGCAGTCCAGGGGGGAGCAATCAGCCCCAGCATTTT
V: TRBV24-1; D: NA; size: NA; J: TRBJ2-3; CDR3: CATSDGLARFGDTQYF; DNA: TGTGCCACCAGTGATGGGCTAGCTCGATTTGGGGATACGCAGTATTTT
V: TRBV9; D: TRBD2; size: NA; J: TRBJ2-1; CDR3: CASSVISGIGYNEQFF; DNA: TGTGCCAGCAGCGTCATTAGCGGGATCGGCTACAATGAGCAGTTCTTC
V: TRBV6-1; D: NA; size: NA; J: TRBJ1-5; CDR3: CASSELAGGGTSNQPQHF; DNA: TGTGCCAGCAGTGAACTGGCGGGAGGGGGAACTAGCAATCAGCCCCAGCATTTT
V: TRBV5-1; D: TRBD1; size: NA; J: TRBJ1-2; CDR3: CASSSDRGSYGYTF; DNA: TGCGCCAGCAGCTCGGACAGGGGAAGTTATGGCTACACCTTC
V: TRBV11-3; D: TRBD1; size: NA; J: TRBJ2-3; CDR3: CASSLTLGDRGDTQYF; DNA: TGTGCCAGCAGCCTAACATTGGGGGACAGGGGAGATACGCAGTATTTT
V: TRBV6-5; D: TRBD1; size: NA; J: TRBJ2-5; CDR3: CASRVTGIETQYF; DNA: TGTGCCAGCAGAGTGACAGGGATAGAGACCCAGTACTTC
V: TRBV4-1; D: TRBD2; size: NA; J: TRBJ2-3; CDR3: CASSQGLAGTDTQYF; DNA: TGCGCCAGCAGCCAAGGACTAGCGGGCACAGATACGCAGTATTTT
V: TRBV7-2; D: NA; size: NA; J: TRBJ1-1; CDR3: CASSFQGSEAFF; DNA: TGTGCCAGCAGCTTTCAGGGCTCTGAAGCTTTCTTT
V: TRBV30; D: NA; size: once; J: TRBJ1-5; CDR3: CAWSEAGDQPQHF; DNA: TGTGCCTGGAGTGAGGCGGGGGATCAGCCCCAGCATTTT
V: TRBV3-1/TRBV3-2; D: TRBD1; size: NA; J: TRBJ1-4; CDR3: CASSPPGQEVEKLFF; DNA: TGTGCCAGCAGCCCGCCGGGACAGGAGGTGGAAAAACTGTTTTTT
V: TRBV2; D: NA; size: NA; J: TRBJ1-4; CDR3: CASRETSTNEKLFF; DNA: TGTGCCAGCCGGGAGACATCAACTAATGAAAAACTGTTTTTT
V: TRBV3-1/TRBV3-2; D: TRBD2; size: NA; J: TRBJ2-5; CDR3: CASSQEGRGQTQYF; DNA: TGTGCCAGCAGCCAAGAAGGGAGGGGCCAGACCCAGTACTTC
V: TRBV5-1; D: TRBD1; size: few; J: TRBJ2-5; CDR3: CASRTGGPVGETQYF; DNA: TGCGCCAGCAGAACAGGGGGCCCGGTGGGAGAGACCCAGTACTTC
V: TRBV27; D: TRBD1; size: few; J: TRBJ2-7; CDR3: CASSLWQGAYEQYF; DNA: TGTGCCAGCAGTTTATGGCAGGGGGCCTACGAGCAGTACTTC
V: TRBV5-8; D: TRBD1; size: NA; J: TRBJ1-5; CDR3: CASGTGQGSNQPQHF; DNA: TGTGCCAGCGGAACGGGACAGGGGTCCAATCAGCCCCAGCATTTT
V: TRBV11-2; D: TRBD1; size: NA; J: TRBJ1-4; CDR3: CASSPGTAENEKLFF; DNA: TGTGCCAGCAGCCCCGGGACAGCAGAGAATGAAAAACTGTTTTTT
V: TRBV11-2; D: NA; size: NA; J: TRBJ1-2; CDR3: CASSPGGTYGYTF; DNA: TGTGCCAGCAGCCCAGGAGGGACCTATGGCTACACCTTC
V: TRBV19; D: TRBD2; size: NA; J: TRBJ2-7; CDR3: CASSIVAGGPGEQYF; DNA: TGTGCCAGTAGTATTGTAGCGGGAGGGCCTGGAGAGCAGTACTTC
V: TRBV6-1; D: TRBD1; size: NA; J: TRBJ1-1; CDR3: CASSALRTGDLRGTEAFF; DNA: TGTGCCAGCAGTGCCCTCCGGACAGGGGACCTCCGGGGCACTGAAGCTTTCTTT
V: TRBV13; D: NA; size: NA; J: TRBJ2-4; CDR3: CASSSRQRTKNIQYF; DNA: TGTGCCAGCAGTTCCAGACAGAGGACCAAAAACATTCAGTACTTC
V: TRBV15; D: NA; size: NA; J: TRBJ2-5; CDR3: CATSPIGEGTQYF; DNA: TGTGCCACCAGTCCGATTGGAGAGGGGACCCAGTACTTC
V: TRBV14; D: NA; size: NA; J: TRBJ1-1; CDR3: CASSQIRGWGTEAFF; DNA: TGTGCCAGCAGCCAAATCAGGGGCTGGGGCACTGAAGCTTTCTTT
V: TRBV30; D: TRBD1; size: once; J: TRBJ1-6; CDR3: CAWSLPLPGQGNSPLHF; DNA: TGTGCCTGGAGTCTCCCTCTACCGGGACAGGGAAATTCACCCCTCCACTTT